A single sample gave rise to the 10 T cell receptor beta chains below, sequenced in a study of T cell responses to AZD1222 COVID-19 vaccine (dated by TCRdb to the early 2020s). The label giving this sample's time point can be read as: baseline before first vaccination. The library was prepared using the immunoSEQ multiplex PCR assay. In its TCRdb copy, this immuneACCESS table keeps in-frame sequences only and misses some clones. Where compared with another copy, unresolved V genes explain less than half of these, and the others have no known cause. This sample lists 200,000 to 300,000 clones; approximately 95% were detected once. 0.55% of the sample is taken by the ten largest. Specimen: peripheral blood, collected on day 0 of AZD1222 vaccination. These receptors all stem from an adult in good health.

V is TRBV19 and J is TRBJ2-3, with TRBD2 identical over 8 bases. The CDR3 is 15 amino acids. Per the germline V gene, CDR1 is LNHDA and CDR2 is SQIVND (reference sequence). With V trimmed by 3 bases and J by 5 bases, 7 bases remained unmatched. Written as DNA, the CDR3 is TGTGCCAGTAGTATTCACGGGGGGGCTGGAGATACGCAGTATTTT. Amino acids: CASSIHGGAGDTQYF.

This CDR3 is CSVRGQGAVGYTF. The CDR3 nucleotides read TGCAGCGTCAGGGGACAGGGAGCCGTAGGCTACACCTTC. The chain recombines TRBV29-1 with TRBJ1-2; 9 bases are a match to TRBD1. Germline V gives CDR1 SQVTM, CDR2 ANQGSEA. The CDR3 totals 13 residues. V was pared by 6 bases and J by 8 bases, with 10 bases of the junction left unmatched. Drawing the rest from reference TRBV29-1 and TRBJ1-2, the complete variable domain is SAVISQKPSRDICQRGTSLTIQCQVDSQVTMMFWYRQQPGQSLTLIATANQGSEATYESGFVIDKFPISRPNLTFSTLTVSNMSPEDSSIYLCSVRGQGAVGYTFGSGTRLTVV.

The CDR3 loop is CASSISTGTEAFF. CDR3 coding DNA: TGTGCCAGCAGCATATCGACGGGTACTGAAGCTTTCTTT. The chain has TRBV7-9 and TRBJ1-1; D not resolved. V dropped 5 bases and J dropped 5 bases, with 12 bases sitting between them. Germline V CDR1 and CDR2: SEHNR, FQNEAQ (reference sequence). This CDR3 has 13 amino acids.

This chain connects TRBV28 to TRBJ1-2, with D tentatively TRBD1 (5 bases). Per germline, CDR1 MDHEN and CDR2 SYDVKM. This CDR3 region has 11 residues. Trimming removed 7 bases at V and 5 bases at J, with 8 bases between. The CDR3 coding sequence is TGTGCCAGCATTGGGGGTTATGGCTACACCTTC. Amino acids: CASIGGYGYTF.

This sequence joins TRBV6-5 and TRBJ2-7; D gene unclear. Between the trimmed V and J ends, which lost 6 bases and 0 bases, there was a span of 9 bases. Germline CDR1 reads MNHEY; CDR2 reads SVGAGI. The CDR3 totals 13 residues. The CDR3 sequence is CASSSRSSYEQYF. The CDR3 bases are TGTGCCAGCAGCTCCCGCTCCTCCTACGAGCAGTACTTC.

The chain carries TRBV5-1 and TRBJ2-7; 11 nucleotides align to TRBD1. V was pared by 4 bases and J by 5 bases, with 5 bases of the junction left unmatched. Per the germline V gene, CDR1 is SGHRS and CDR2 is YFSETQ. This CDR3 comprises 14 residues. CDR3: CASSLPGQGDEQYF. Written as DNA, the CDR3 is TGCGCCAGCAGCCTCCCGGGACAGGGGGACGAGCAGTACTTC.

Regarding this clone: This CDR3 is also generated by other DNA sequences in the sample. The V gene is TRBV6-5, the J gene TRBJ2-7, with 8 bases aligning to TRBD2. The V gene end was trimmed by 0 bases and the J gene end by 4 bases; junction bases not matched to a gene: 5. The CDR3 is 15 amino acids. Germline values: CDR1 MNHEY, CDR2 SVGAGI. CDR3 DNA: TGTGCCAGCAGTTACTCGGGGACGGGGGGGTACGAGCAGTACTTC. Protein sequence: CASSYSGTGGYEQYF.

The sample holds one count of this clone. The chain carries TRBV19 and TRBJ2-7, with D perhaps matching TRBD1 (7 bases). Germline CDR1 and CDR2: LNHDA and SQIVND (reference sequence). The CDR3 is 12 residues long. Trimming shortened V by 6 bases and J by 7 bases, and 13 bases separated the two germline ends. CDR3 amino acids: CASSQTGREQYF. As DNA, the CDR3 is TGTGCCAGTAGCCAGACAGGGAGGGAGCAGTACTTC.

V is TRBV5-6 and J is TRBJ2-7; no clear D. The CDR3 totals 13 residues. With 0 bases removed from V and 3 bases from J, the gap between germline ends came to 7 bases. Looked up from germline, CDR1 is SGHDT and CDR2 is YYEEEE. The CDR3 spells CASSLDTHYEQYF. Here the CDR3 DNA reads TGTGCCAGCAGCTTGGATACGCACTACGAGCAGTACTTC.

CDR3 in amino acids: CASTPTGGLISQHF. The CDR3 DNA sequence: TGTGCCAGCACCCCGACAGGAGGGCTCATATCCCAGCATTTT. V is TRBV28 and J is TRBJ1-5; a weak D match, TRBD1 (6 bases). The ends were cut back, 7 bases at V and 11 bases at J, with 21 bases in the middle. The CDR3 covers 14 residues. Germline V gives CDR1 MDHEN, CDR2 SYDVKM. Full variable domain (remainder filled in from reference TRBV28 and TRBJ1-5): DVKVTQSSRYLVKRTGEKVFLECVQDMDHENMFWYRQDPGLGLRLIYFSYDVKMKEKGDIPEGYSVSREKKERFSLILESASTNQTSMYLCASTPTGGLISQHFGDGTRLSIL.